The TCR beta chain under discussion was sequenced for a study of cytomegalovirus exposure and HLA in healthy donors. The PCR contained 60 Vbeta and 13 Jbeta primers. Using immunoSEQ multiplex PCR, the repertoire was profiled, and TCRdb retains in-frame clones only, with some absent. Of approximately 95,000 clones in the sample, 75% to 85% were seen once. Donors sampled were nominally healthy, though unrecorded immune exposures were likely. Germline assignment: CDR1 ENHRY and CDR2 SYGVKD. The CDR3 runs to 14 residues. The V and J ends lost 0 bases and 3 bases respectively, with 9 bases between them. The specimen sequenced was PBMCs. The rearrangement joins TRBV10-3 to TRBJ2-7; tentatively, D is TRBD1 (5 bases). This receptor was identified in a man between 18 and 35 years old in good health and CMV-seropositive. The CDR3 spells CAISESGQGYEQYF. DNA of the CDR3: TGTGCCATCAGTGAGTCGGGGCAGGGCTACGAGCAGTACTTC.